This T cell receptor beta chain was observed in a study of shared clonotypes between healthy human individuals. Looking at the study overall: Each donor contributed plates that comprised three CD4 naive, three CD4 memory, two CD8 naive and one CD8 memory.

The V end was cut by 0 bases, the J end by 1 base, with 2 bases between. Germline loops: CDR1 SGHTA, CDR2 FQGTGA. The CDR3 runs to 13 residues. Genomic DNA per cell subset filled all wells of several immunoSEQ plates. Clones were read by immunoSEQ multiplex PCR, and TCRdb kept only the in-frame ones, dropping some. The table includes fewer than 1.4 million clones, about four fifths detected once. This clone was observed at least ten times. The receptor comes from a man between 18 and 35 years old in good health. Some clones in this sample may be carry-over from other donors' samples. The chain carries TRBV7-3 and TRBJ2-3; D is undetermined. Sequences were obtained from memory CD4+ T cells from PBMCs. Subset: CD45RA-negative fraction. CDR3 coding DNA: TGTGCCAGCAGCTTAACGGGCACAGATACGCAGTATTTT. This encodes CASSLTGTDTQYF. The entire variable domain, with the rest obtained from reference TRBV7-3 and TRBJ2-3, is as follows: GAGVSQTPSNKVTEKGKYVELRCDPISGHTALYWYRQSLGQGPEFLIYFQGTGAADDSGLPNDRFFAVRPEGSVSTLKIQRTERGDSAVYLCASSLTGTDTQYFGPGTRLTVL.